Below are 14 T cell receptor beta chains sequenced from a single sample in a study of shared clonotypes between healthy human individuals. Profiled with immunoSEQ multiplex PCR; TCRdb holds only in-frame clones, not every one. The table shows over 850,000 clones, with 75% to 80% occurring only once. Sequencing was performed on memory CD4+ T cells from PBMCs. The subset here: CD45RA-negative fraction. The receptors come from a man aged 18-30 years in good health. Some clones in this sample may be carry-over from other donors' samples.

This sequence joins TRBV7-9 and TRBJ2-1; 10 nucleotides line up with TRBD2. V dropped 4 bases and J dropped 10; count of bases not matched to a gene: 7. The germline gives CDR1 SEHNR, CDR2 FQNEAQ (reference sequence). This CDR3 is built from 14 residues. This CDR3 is CASSWSGRAGEQFF. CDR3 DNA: TGTGCCAGCAGCTGGAGCGGGAGGGCGGGGGAGCAGTTCTTC.

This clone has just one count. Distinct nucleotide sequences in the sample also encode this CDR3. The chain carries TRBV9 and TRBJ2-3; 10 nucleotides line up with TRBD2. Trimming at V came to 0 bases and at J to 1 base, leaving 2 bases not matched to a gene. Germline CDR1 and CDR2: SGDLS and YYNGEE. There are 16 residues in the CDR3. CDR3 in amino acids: CASSVVLAGGTDTQYF. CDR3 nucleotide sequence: TGTGCCAGCAGCGTAGTGCTAGCGGGGGGCACAGATACGCAGTATTTT.

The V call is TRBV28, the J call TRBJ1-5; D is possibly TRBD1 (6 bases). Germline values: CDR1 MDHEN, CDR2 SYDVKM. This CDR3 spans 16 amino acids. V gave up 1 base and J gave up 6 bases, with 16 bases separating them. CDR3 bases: TGTGCCAGCAGTTTATTGTACAGGGTGGGCGCTCAGCCCCAGCATTTT. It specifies CASSLLYRVGAQPQHF.

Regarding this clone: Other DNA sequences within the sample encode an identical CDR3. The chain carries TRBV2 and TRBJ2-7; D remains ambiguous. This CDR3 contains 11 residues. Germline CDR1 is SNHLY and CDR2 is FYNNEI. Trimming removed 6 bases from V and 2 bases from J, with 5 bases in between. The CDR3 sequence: CASSAAYEQYF. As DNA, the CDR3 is TGTGCCAGCAGCGCTGCCTACGAGCAGTACTTC.

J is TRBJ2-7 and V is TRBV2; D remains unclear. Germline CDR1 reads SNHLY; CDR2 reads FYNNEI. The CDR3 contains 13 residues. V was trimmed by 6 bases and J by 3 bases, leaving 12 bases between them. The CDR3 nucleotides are TGTGCCAGCAGCATCCGCGCGTACTACGAGCAGTACTTC. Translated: CASSIRAYYEQYF.

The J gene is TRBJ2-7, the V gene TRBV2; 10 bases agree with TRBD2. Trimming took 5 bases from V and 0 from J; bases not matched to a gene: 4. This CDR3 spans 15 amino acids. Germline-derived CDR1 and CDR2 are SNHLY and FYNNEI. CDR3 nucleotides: TGTGCCAGCAGTTTTAGCGGGAGGAGCTCCTACGAGCAGTACTTC. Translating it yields CASSFSGRSSYEQYF.

The CDR3 nucleotides read TGTGCCAGCAGCTTAACCGGGTCTTACAATGAGCAGTTCTTC. It codes for CASSLTGSYNEQFF. V and J are TRBV7-9 and TRBJ2-1, with D unclear. CDR3 size: 14 residues. The germline V gene encodes CDR1 SEHNR and CDR2 FQNEAQ (reference sequence). Trimming took 2 bases from V and 4 from J, leaving 9 bases between them.

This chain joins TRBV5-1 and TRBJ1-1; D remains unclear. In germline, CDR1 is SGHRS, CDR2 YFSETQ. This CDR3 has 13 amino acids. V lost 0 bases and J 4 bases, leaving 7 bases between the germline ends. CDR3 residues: CASSLGGSTEAFF. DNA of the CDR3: TGCGCCAGCAGCTTGGGGGGTAGCACTGAAGCTTTCTTT.

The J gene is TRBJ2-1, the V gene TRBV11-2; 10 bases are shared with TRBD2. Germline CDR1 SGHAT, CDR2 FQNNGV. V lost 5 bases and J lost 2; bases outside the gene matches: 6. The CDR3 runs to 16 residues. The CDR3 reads CASSPLSGRAYNEQFF. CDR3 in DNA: TGTGCCAGCAGCCCCCTGAGCGGGAGGGCCTACAATGAGCAGTTCTTC.

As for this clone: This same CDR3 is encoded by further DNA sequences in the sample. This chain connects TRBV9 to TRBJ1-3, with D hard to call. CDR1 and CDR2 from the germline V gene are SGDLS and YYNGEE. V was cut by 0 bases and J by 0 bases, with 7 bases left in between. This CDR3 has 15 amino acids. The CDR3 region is CASSVGGNSGNTIYF. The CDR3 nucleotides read TGTGCCAGCAGCGTAGGTGGTAACTCTGGAAACACCATATATTTT.

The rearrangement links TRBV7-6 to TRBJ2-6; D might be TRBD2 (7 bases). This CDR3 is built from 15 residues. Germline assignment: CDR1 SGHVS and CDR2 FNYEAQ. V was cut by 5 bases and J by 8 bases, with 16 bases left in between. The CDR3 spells CASSRTGTKSNVLTF. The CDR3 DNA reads TGTGCCAGCAGCCGTACAGGGACTAAGTCCAACGTCCTGACTTTC.

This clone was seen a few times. The CDR3 nucleotides read TGTGCCAGTAGTATAGCCGACAGGAGCAATCAGCCCCAGCATTTT. Amino acid sequence: CASSIADRSNQPQHF. This sequence joins TRBV19 and TRBJ1-5, with D possibly being TRBD1 (6 bases). V shed 1 base and J shed 1 base, with 8 bases lying between them. Germline values: CDR1 LNHDA, CDR2 SQIVND (reference sequence). The CDR3 is 15 residues long.

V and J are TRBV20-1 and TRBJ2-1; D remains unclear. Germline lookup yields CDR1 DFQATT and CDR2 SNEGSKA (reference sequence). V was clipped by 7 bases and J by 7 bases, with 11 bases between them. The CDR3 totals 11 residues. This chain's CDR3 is CSVQLRNEQFF. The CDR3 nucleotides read TGCAGTGTTCAACTCCGGAATGAGCAGTTCTTC.

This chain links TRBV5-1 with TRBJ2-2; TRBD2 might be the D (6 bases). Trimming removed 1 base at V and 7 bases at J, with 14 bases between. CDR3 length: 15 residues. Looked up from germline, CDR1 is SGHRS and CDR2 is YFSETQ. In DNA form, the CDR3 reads TGCGCCAGCAGCTTGAGGACCGGGGGTATCGGGGAGCTGTTTTTT. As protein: CASSLRTGGIGELFF.